This entry concerns a single TCR beta chain. In the PCR, 60 Vbeta and 13 Jbeta primers were used. Assay: immunoSEQ multiplex PCR; the TCRdb copy retains only in-frame clones and omits some. The data hold 75,000 to 95,000 clones, with 50% to 80% observed a single time. V was trimmed by 5 bases and J by 5 bases, leaving 9 bases between them. The CDR3 spans 12 residues. The germline V gene has CDR1 SGHAT and CDR2 FQNNGV. This entry comes from a study of cytomegalovirus exposure and HLA in healthy donors. V and J are TRBV11-2 and TRBJ2-5; weak D call: TRBD1 (5 bases). The TCR sequence derives from a man aged 30 to 45 in good health and CMV-seronegative. The source material was PBMCs. CDR3 in amino acids: CASSMPGETQYF. The CDR3 DNA reads TGTGCCAGCAGCATGCCAGGGGAGACCCAGTACTTC.